The sequence of this T cell receptor beta chain was determined in a study of shared clonotypes between healthy human individuals. Background on the study: Researchers drew samples from a couple of women and three men aged 18 to 49.

V dropped 3 bases and J dropped 5; count of bases not matched to a gene: 3. CDR1 and CDR2 from the germline V gene are ENHRY and SYGVKD. This CDR3 has 14 amino acids. Evenly divided among several immunoSEQ plates was the genomic DNA of each subset. The assay was immunoSEQ multiplex PCR, and TCRdb's table has in-frame clones only and misses some. The table has roughly 2.2 million clones, around 90% seen once. In regard to this clone: The antigen is not known.

Study results and limitations: Naive subsets, compared against memory subsets, generally had larger estimated richness values. Sampling involved blood alone; tissue repertoires likely differ.

The chain joins TRBV10-3 to TRBJ1-5; 8 positions agree with TRBD1. Sequencing used naive CD4+ T cells from PBMCs. Subset described: CD45RA+ positively selected. The sequence derives from a man in his late teens or twenties in good health. Some clones in this sample may be carry-over from other donors' samples. CDR3 sequence reads: CAISDAGGHQPQHF. As DNA, the CDR3 is TGTGCCATCAGTGACGCAGGGGGCCATCAGCCCCAGCATTTT.